This T cell receptor beta chain was observed in a study of T cell responses to AZD1222 COVID-19 vaccine. Study in general: Whether given at about 4 or about 12 weeks, second doses were pooled. Study conclusions and caveats: The CD4 TCRs associated with vaccination extended across spike and predominated at 160-218 and 743-854. The sample set comprised mostly white British donors with more females, and clonal diversity was possibly underestimated. Receipt of two AZD1222 doses was followed by a rise in Spike-specific TCR breadth and depth.

This clone appeared a single time. What it binds is not known. Assay used: immunoSEQ multiplex PCR; TCRdb lists only in-frame clones, some missing. The profile shows about 150,000 clones, roughly 93% of them singletons. The input for sequencing was peripheral blood, taken on day 0 of AZD1222 vaccination. This TCR was recovered from an adult in good health.

The CDR3 sequence: CASSLEGRASYNEQFF. In nucleotides, the CDR3 is TGCGCCAGCAGCTTGGAAGGGAGGGCGTCCTACAATGAGCAGTTCTTC. This chain links TRBV5-1 with TRBJ2-1; 7 bases are shared with TRBD2. J gave up 1 base and V 0 bases, and 4 bases lay outside the gene matches. CDR1 is SGHRS and CDR2 is YFSETQ in the germline V gene. The CDR3 is made up of 16 amino acids.